The rows below give T cell receptor beta chains drawn from one sample of a study of blood T cell repertoires in COVID-19. Using immunoSEQ multiplex PCR, the repertoire was profiled, and TCRdb retains in-frame clones only, with some absent. The table has about 120,000 clones, 80% seen once. The sample comprised peripheral blood. The receptor set was obtained from a man between 70 and 80 years old with acute or convalescent COVID-19. Each CDR3 is given with its conserved first and last residue. D genes are given only for firm matches. Some rows mark clone size as missing; the rest say once, few, many or name a class of expanded clone.

length	V	J	size	D	CDR3	DNA
15	TRBV7-6	TRBJ2-7	once	NA	CASSLVRDRPYEQYF	TGTGCCAGCAGCTTAGTACGAGACAGGCCCTACGAGCAGTACTTC
14	TRBV5-8	TRBJ1-2	once	NA	CASSLDGEHYGYTF	TGTGCCAGCAGCTTGGATGGAGAACACTATGGCTACACCTTC
15	TRBV6-1	TRBJ2-4	few	TRBD1	CASSERGQTLNIQYF	TGTGCCAGCAGTGAAAGGGGACAGACTTTAAACATTCAGTACTTC
17	TRBV5-4	TRBJ2-7	NA	TRBD2	CASSPSSGGASRYEQYF	TGTGCCAGCAGCCCATCTAGCGGGGGGGCAAGTCGGTACGAGCAGTACTTC
14	TRBV3-1/TRBV3-2	TRBJ1-1	NA	NA	CASSQPPVSTEAFF	TGTGCCAGCAGCCAACCCCCGGTGAGCACTGAAGCTTTCTTT
14	TRBV6-5	TRBJ1-1	NA	TRBD1	CASIPGQGFTEAFF	TGTGCCAGCATTCCGGGACAGGGATTCACTGAAGCTTTCTTT
14	TRBV2	TRBJ2-2	NA	NA	CASRGTTNTGELFF	TGTGCCAGCAGAGGGACAACGAACACCGGGGAGCTGTTTTTT
16	TRBV7-6	TRBJ2-2	NA	TRBD1	CASSLGRDRGAGELFF	TGTGCCAGCAGCTTAGGCCGGGACAGGGGGGCCGGGGAGCTGTTTTTT
13	TRBV7-7	TRBJ2-5	NA	TRBD1	CASSLGQEETQYF	TGTGCTAGCAGCCTGGGACAGGAAGAGACCCAGTACTTC
15	TRBV5-6	TRBJ2-1	NA	NA	CASSPVKGTINEQFF	TGTGCCAGCAGCCCCGTTAAAGGGACAATCAATGAGCAGTTCTTC
16	TRBV6-6	TRBJ1-5	NA	NA	CASSLTGTIFPQPQHF	TGTGCCAGCAGTTTAACCGGGACAATTTTCCCGCAGCCCCAGCATTTT
15	TRBV28	TRBJ1-2	once	NA	CASSGDEGTLDGYTF	TGTGCCAGCAGTGGAGACGAGGGGACACTGGATGGCTACACCTTC
17	TRBV3-1/TRBV3-2	TRBJ2-1	NA	TRBD2	CASSQGPAGPSYNEQFF	TGTGCCAGCAGCCAAGGGCCAGCGGGGCCCTCCTACAATGAGCAGTTCTTC
15	TRBV7-2	TRBJ1-4	NA	TRBD1	CASSSSGTAPGKLFF	TGTGCCAGCAGCTCATCCGGGACAGCTCCCGGAAAACTGTTTTTT
14	TRBV3-1/TRBV3-2	TRBJ1-1	NA	TRBD1	CASSRQGRRTEAFF	TGTGCCAGCAGCCGACAGGGAAGAAGAACTGAAGCTTTCTTT
16	TRBV28	TRBJ1-4	few	TRBD1	CASSRLQGATNEKLFF	TGTGCCAGCAGCCGACTACAGGGGGCAACTAATGAAAAACTGTTTTTT
15	TRBV29-1	TRBJ2-7	NA	TRBD1	CSVEFGYRGHYEQYF	TGCAGCGTTGAATTCGGGTACAGGGGGCACTACGAGCAGTACTTC
13	TRBV10-3	TRBJ1-1	NA	NA	CAIRQTENTEAFF	TGTGCCATCAGGCAGACAGAGAACACTGAAGCTTTCTTT
14	TRBV28	TRBJ1-5	NA	NA	CASSFYRANQPQHF	TGTGCCAGCAGTTTCTACAGGGCTAATCAGCCCCAGCATTTT
16	TRBV18	TRBJ1-2	NA	TRBD1	CASSQGQGTGNYGYTF	TGTGCCAGCTCACAGGGACAGGGAACAGGGAACTATGGCTACACCTTC
15	TRBV15	TRBJ1-4	many	NA	CATSRDKTVNEKLFF	TGTGCCACCAGCAGAGACAAAACAGTAAATGAAAAACTGTTTTTT
17	TRBV24-1	TRBJ2-1	once	TRBD2	CATSATTRGLGYNEQFF	TGTGCCACCAGTGCCACCACGCGGGGGTTAGGCTACAATGAGCAGTTCTTC
16	TRBV4-2	TRBJ2-3	NA	NA	CASSQVGGGLPDTQYF	TGTGCCAGCAGCCAAGTAGGGGGGGGGCTGCCCGATACGCAGTATTTT
16	TRBV7-2	TRBJ2-3	NA	TRBD2	CASSFLAGGGTDTQYF	TGTGCCAGCAGCTTTTTAGCGGGGGGCGGCACAGATACGCAGTATTTT
13	TRBV9	TRBJ2-7	NA	TRBD1	CASSAQTGYEQYF	TGTGCCAGCAGCGCGCAGACAGGGTACGAGCAGTACTTC
13	TRBV7-6	TRBJ2-7	NA	TRBD1	CASSFDRGREQYF	TGTGCCAGCAGCTTTGACAGGGGGAGGGAGCAGTACTTC
13	TRBV5-1	TRBJ2-5	NA	NA	CASSLGGQETQYF	TGCGCCAGCAGCTTGGGCGGGCAAGAGACCCAGTACTTC
14	TRBV5-1	TRBJ1-4	NA	NA	CASSPGHSNEKLFF	TGCGCCAGCAGCCCAGGACACAGTAATGAAAAACTGTTTTTT
17	TRBV16	TRBJ2-1	NA	TRBD2	CASSRGLAGGHYNEQFF	TGTGCCAGCAGCCGGGGACTAGCGGGGGGCCATTACAATGAGCAGTTCTTC
22	TRBV7-9	TRBJ2-7	NA	TRBD2	CASSIGTLGELAGGYSSYEQYF	TGTGCCAGCAGCATTGGTACATTGGGGGAACTCGCGGGGGGATATAGCTCCTACGAGCAGTACTTC
18	TRBV28	TRBJ1-5	NA	NA	CASSSPVGGAERNQPQHF	TGTGCCAGCAGTTCGCCGGTTGGGGGGGCAGAGCGCAATCAGCCCCAGCATTTT
15	TRBV19	TRBJ1-2	NA	TRBD1	CASRRGSTGFRGYTF	TGTGCCAGTAGACGAGGGTCGACAGGGTTCAGGGGCTACACCTTC
14	TRBV25-1	TRBJ1-4	NA	TRBD1	CASGGTGGDEKLFF	TGTGCCAGCGGAGGGACAGGGGGCGACGAAAAACTGTTTTTT
14	TRBV11-2	TRBJ2-7	NA	NA	CASSVDTYLYEQYF	TGTGCCAGCAGCGTTGACACTTACCTCTACGAGCAGTACTTC
15	TRBV5-1	TRBJ1-1	NA	NA	CASSLVGIGSTEAFF	TGCGCCAGCAGCTTGGTTGGCATAGGGAGCACTGAAGCTTTCTTT
14	TRBV29-1	TRBJ1-2	few	NA	CSVFHRDTNYGYTF	TGCAGCGTTTTTCACAGGGATACTAACTATGGCTACACCTTC